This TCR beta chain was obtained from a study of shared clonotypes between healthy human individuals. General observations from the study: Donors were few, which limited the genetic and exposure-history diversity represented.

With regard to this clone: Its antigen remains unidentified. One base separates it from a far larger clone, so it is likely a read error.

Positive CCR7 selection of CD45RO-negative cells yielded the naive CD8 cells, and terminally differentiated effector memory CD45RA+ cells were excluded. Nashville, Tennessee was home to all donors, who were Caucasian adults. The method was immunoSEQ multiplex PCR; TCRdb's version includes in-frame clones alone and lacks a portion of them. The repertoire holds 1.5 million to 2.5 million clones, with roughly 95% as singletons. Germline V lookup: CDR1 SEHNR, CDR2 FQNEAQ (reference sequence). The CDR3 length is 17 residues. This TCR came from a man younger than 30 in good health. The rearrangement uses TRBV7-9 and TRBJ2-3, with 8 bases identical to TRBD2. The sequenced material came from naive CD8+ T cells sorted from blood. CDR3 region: CASSLILAGHFTDAQYF. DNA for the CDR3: TGTGCCAGCAGCTTAATTTTAGCGGGACACTTCACAGATGCGCAGTATTTT. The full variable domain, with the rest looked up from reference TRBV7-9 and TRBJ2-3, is DTGVSQNPRHKITKRGQNVTFRCDPISEHNRLYWYRQTLGQGPEFLTYFQNEAQLEKSRLLSDRFSAERPKGSFSTLEIQRTEQGDSAMYLCASSLILAGHFTDAQYFGPGTRLTVL.